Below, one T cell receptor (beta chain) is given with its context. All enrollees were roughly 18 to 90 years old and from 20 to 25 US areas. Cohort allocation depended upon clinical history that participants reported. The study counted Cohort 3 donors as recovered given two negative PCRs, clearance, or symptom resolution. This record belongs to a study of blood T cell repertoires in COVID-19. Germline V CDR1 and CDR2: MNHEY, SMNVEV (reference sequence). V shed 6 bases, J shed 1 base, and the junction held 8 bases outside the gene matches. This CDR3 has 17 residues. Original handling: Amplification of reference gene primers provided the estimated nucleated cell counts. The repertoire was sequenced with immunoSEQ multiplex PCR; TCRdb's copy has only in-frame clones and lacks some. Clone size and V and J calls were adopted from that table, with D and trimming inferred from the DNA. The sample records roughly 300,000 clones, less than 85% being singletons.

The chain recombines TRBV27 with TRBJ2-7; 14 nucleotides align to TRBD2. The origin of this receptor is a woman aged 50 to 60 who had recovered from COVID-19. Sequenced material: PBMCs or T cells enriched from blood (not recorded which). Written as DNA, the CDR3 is TGTGCCAGCAGGTCGACTAGCGGGAGGGCCTTGTCCTACGAGCAGTACTTC. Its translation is CASRSTSGRALSYEQYF.